The TCR beta chain under discussion was sequenced for a study of early T cells in non-severe SARS-CoV-2 infection. V dropped 7 bases and J dropped 1 base, with 15 bases sitting between them. The V gene's germline CDR1 is SNHLY and CDR2 FYNNEI. CDR3 length: 15 residues. A single record per CDR3 protein comes from TCRdb applying MiXCR to the 5' RACE reads. This sample carries fewer than 60,000 distinct CDR3 sequences, approximately 10% of them seen once, and the ten largest clones take around 13%. The clonotype was recovered from an adult who was a healthcare worker with PCR-confirmed SARS-CoV-2 infection or an uninfected control (not recorded which). The chain employs TRBV2 and TRBJ2-3; D gene unclear. The sample was whole blood. The CDR3 sequence is CASNNDMGGTDTQYF. DNA for the CDR3: TGTGCCAGCAACAACGACATGGGTGGCACAGATACGCAGTATTTT.